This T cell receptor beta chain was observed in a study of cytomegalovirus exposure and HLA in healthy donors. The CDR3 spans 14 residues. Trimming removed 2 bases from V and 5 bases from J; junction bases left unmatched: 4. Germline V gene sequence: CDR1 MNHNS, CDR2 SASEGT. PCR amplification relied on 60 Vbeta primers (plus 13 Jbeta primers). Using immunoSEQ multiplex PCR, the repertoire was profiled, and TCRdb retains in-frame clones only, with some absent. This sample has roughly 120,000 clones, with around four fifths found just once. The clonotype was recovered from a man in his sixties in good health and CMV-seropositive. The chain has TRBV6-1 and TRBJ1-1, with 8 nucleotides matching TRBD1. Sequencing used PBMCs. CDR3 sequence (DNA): TGTGCCAGCAGTGAAAAGGACAGGGAGACTGAAGCTTTCTTT. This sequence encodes CASSEKDRETEAFF.